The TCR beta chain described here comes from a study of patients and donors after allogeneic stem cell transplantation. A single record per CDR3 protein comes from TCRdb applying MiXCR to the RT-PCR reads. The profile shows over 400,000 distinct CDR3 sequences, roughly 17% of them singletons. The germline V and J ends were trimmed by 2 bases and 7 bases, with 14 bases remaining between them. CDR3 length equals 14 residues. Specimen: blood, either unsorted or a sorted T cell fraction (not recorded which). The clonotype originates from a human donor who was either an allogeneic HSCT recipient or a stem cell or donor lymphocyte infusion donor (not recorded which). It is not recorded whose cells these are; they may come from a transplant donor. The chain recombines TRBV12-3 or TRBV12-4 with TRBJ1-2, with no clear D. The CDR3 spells CASSLHSGRSGYTF. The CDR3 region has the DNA TGTGCCAGCAGTTTACACAGTGGACGATCTGGCTACACCTTC.